This T cell receptor beta chain is from a study of T cells in Graves' hyperthyroidism and ophthalmopathy. Study as a whole: Before any treatment, at initial diagnosis, peripheral blood was collected.

The CDR3 consists of 14 residues. CDR1 and CDR2 (germline): SGHTA, FQGTGA. After removal of 10 bases from V and 3 bases from J, the junction contained 7 bases not matched to a gene. Stable Graves' hyperthyroidism denoted no ophthalmopathy progression over 18 months. The study left out patients who had uncontrolled infection, other autoimmune disease, pregnancy or lactation. Overall study results and limits: The model anticipated ophthalmopathy a median about 7.1 months pre-onset.

This clonotype was counted between two and nine times. Antigen unknown. RNA transcripts yielded amplified TCR beta CDR3 regions. A first-round RT-PCR of the TCR CDR3 used the HTBI primer set. TCRdb called the multiplex PCR reads again in MiXCR, with one record for every CDR3 protein. The sample records hundreds of thousands of distinct CDR3 sequences, 38% being singletons. The sequenced sample consisted of blood. The J gene is TRBJ2-2, the V gene TRBV7-3; 8 bases are a match to TRBD1. The sequence was collected from a man younger than 30 with Graves' hyperthyroidism. The CDR3 is CATTDRVDTGELFF. DNA for the CDR3: TGTGCCACCACGGACAGGGTGGACACCGGGGAGCTGTTTTTT.